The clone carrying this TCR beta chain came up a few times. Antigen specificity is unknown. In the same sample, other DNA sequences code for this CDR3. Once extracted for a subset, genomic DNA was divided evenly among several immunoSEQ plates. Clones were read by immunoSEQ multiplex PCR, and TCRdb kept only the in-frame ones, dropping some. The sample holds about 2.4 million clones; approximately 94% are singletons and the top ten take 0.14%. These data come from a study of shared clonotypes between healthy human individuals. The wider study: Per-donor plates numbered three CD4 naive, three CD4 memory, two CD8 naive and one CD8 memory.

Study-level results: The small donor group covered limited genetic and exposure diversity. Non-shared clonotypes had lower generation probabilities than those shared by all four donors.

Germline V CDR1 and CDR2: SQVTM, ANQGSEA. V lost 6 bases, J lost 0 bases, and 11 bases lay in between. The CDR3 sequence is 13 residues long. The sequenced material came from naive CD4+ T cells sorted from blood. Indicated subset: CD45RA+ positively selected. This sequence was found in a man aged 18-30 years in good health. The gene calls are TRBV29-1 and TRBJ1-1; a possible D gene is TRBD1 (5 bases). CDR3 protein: CSVQGRMNTEAFF. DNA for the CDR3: TGCAGCGTCCAGGGACGCATGAACACTGAAGCTTTCTTT.